Each of the 22 T cell receptor beta chains below was sequenced from the same sample in a study of T cell changes during pregnancy in multiple sclerosis. TCRdb keeps only in-frame clones here, not all; method: immunoSEQ multiplex PCR. This repertoire shows some 38,000 clones, less than 95% found once; its top ten account for 0.39%. The sample was CD4+ T cells from peripheral blood mononuclear cells, taken in the second trimester of pregnancy. The source is a female donor with multiple sclerosis, enrolled in a pregnancy study.

This chain's CDR3 is CASNRDRTDEQYF. The CDR3 nucleotides read TGTGCCAGCAACCGGGACAGAACGGACGAGCAGTACTTC. The rearrangement joins TRBV9 to TRBJ2-7; 7 bases are a match to TRBD1. The V segment lost 6 bases and the J segment 5 bases; nucleotides outside the gene matches: 8. Per the germline V gene, CDR1 is SGDLS and CDR2 is YYNGEE. This CDR3 contains 13 residues. Full variable domain (rest looked up from reference TRBV9 and TRBJ2-7): DSGVTQTPKHLITATGQRVTLRCSPRSGDLSVYWYQQSLDQGLQFLIQYYNGEERAKGNILERFSAQQFPDLHSELNLSSLELGDSALYFCASNRDRTDEQYFGPGTRLTVT.

The V gene is TRBV7-3, the J gene TRBJ2-7, with 8 bases matching TRBD1. Germline CDR1 and CDR2: SGHTA and FQGTGA. The CDR3 sequence is 13 residues long. J gave up 6 bases and V 2 bases, and 3 bases lay outside the gene matches. The CDR3 coding sequence is TGTGCCAGCAGCTTAGGGACAGGAGGCGAGCAGTACTTC. It codes for CASSLGTGGEQYF.

The V call is TRBV18, the J call TRBJ1-1; maybe TRBD1 (5 bases). Germline V CDR1 and CDR2: KGHSH, LQKENI. V was shortened by 3 bases and J by 0 bases, with 14 bases between the two germline ends. This CDR3 is 16 amino acids long. The chain's CDR3 is CASSPWTLNMNTEAFF. For the CDR3, the DNA is TGTGCCAGCTCACCTTGGACACTCAACATGAACACTGAAGCTTTCTTT.

The chain employs TRBV5-1 and TRBJ1-4; TRBD1 agrees at 7 bases. The CDR3 sequence is 15 residues long. The trim removed 0 bases at V and 5 bases at J, leaving 4 bases unmatched. The germline CDR1 and CDR2 sequences are SGHRS and YFSETQ. The CDR3, as DNA: TGCGCCAGCAGCTTGGATAGCAGGGGGAATGAAAAACTGTTTTTT. This encodes CASSLDSRGNEKLFF. Variable domain in full (rest from reference TRBV5-1 and TRBJ1-4): KAGVTQTPRYLIKTRGQQVTLSCSPISGHRSVSWYQQTPGQGLQFLFEYFSETQRNKGNFPGRFSGRQFSNSRSEMNVSTLELGDSALYLCASSLDSRGNEKLFFGSGTQLSVL.

This chain uses TRBV6-1 with TRBJ2-7; D is unresolved. The CDR3 contains 13 residues. V gave up 11 bases and J gave up 7 bases, with 21 bases separating them. Per the germline V gene, CDR1 is MNHNS and CDR2 is SASEGT. In nucleotides, the CDR3 is TGTGCCGGTTCGGCTCCAGGAACGAGAGAGCAGTACTTC. It is translated as CAGSAPGTREQYF.

The CDR3 sequence: CASSLGGGGEKLFF. DNA for the CDR3: TGTGCCAGCAGCTTAGGAGGGGGCGGTGAAAAACTGTTTTTT. The chain employs TRBV7-2 and TRBJ1-4; 7 bases map to TRBD1. This CDR3 spans 14 amino acids. Germline V CDR1 and CDR2: SGHTA, FQGNSA. V gave up 1 base and J gave up 7 bases; unmatched junction bases: 3. Full variable domain (remainder filled in from reference TRBV7-2 and TRBJ1-4): GAGVSQSPSNKVTEKGKDVELRCDPISGHTALYWYRQSLGQGLEFLIYFQGNSAPDKSGLPSDRFSAERTGGSVSTLTIQRTQQEDSAVYLCASSLGGGGEKLFFGSGTQLSVL.

This chain joins TRBV28 and TRBJ1-5, with D possibly being TRBD1 (5 bases). CDR1 MDHEN and CDR2 SYDVKM come from the germline V gene. The CDR3 has 16 residues. V lost 2 bases to trimming and J lost 5 bases, with 16 bases between them. The CDR3 is CASSLRTVGGHQPQHF. The CDR3 region has the DNA TGTGCCAGCAGTTTACGTACGGTGGGGGGTCATCAGCCCCAGCATTTT.

The chain combines TRBV4-2 with TRBJ2-7; possible D gene TRBD2, 5 bases. Germline CDR1 reads LGHNA; CDR2 reads YNFKEQ. The CDR3 covers 13 residues. V was clipped by 1 base and J by 4 bases, with 8 bases between them. CDR3 nucleotides: TGTGCCAGCAGCCAAGTTCGGGGTTACGAGCAGTACTTC. Protein: CASSQVRGYEQYF.

The rearrangement joins TRBV28 to TRBJ2-4; the D gene is possibly TRBD1 (6 bases). The CDR3 covers 15 residues. Germline V lookup: CDR1 MDHEN, CDR2 SYDVKM. V lost 6 bases to trimming and J lost 6 bases, with 18 bases between them. The CDR3 DNA follows: TGTGCCAGCAGGGCGGACAGTGGAAAGGGAAACATTCAGTACTTC. This translates into CASRADSGKGNIQYF.

The rearrangement links TRBV5-1 to TRBJ1-4; no firm D call. From germline, CDR1 is SGHRS and CDR2 YFSETQ. Trimming cost V 0 bases and J 2 bases, with 11 bases left between them. This CDR3 is 16 amino acids long. CDR3 in amino acids: CASSLGGDTTNEKLFF. The CDR3, as DNA: TGCGCCAGCAGCTTGGGCGGGGATACCACTAATGAAAAACTGTTTTTT. Drawing the rest from reference TRBV5-1 and TRBJ1-4, the complete variable domain is KAGVTQTPRYLIKTRGQQVTLSCSPISGHRSVSWYQQTPGQGLQFLFEYFSETQRNKGNFPGRFSGRQFSNSRSEMNVSTLELGDSALYLCASSLGGDTTNEKLFFGSGTQLSVL.

CDR3 sequence: CASSLSQDTYGYTF. The CDR3 DNA follows: TGCGCCAGCAGCTTGTCCCAGGACACCTATGGCTACACCTTC. This rearrangement joins TRBV5-1 to TRBJ1-2, with D perhaps matching TRBD1 (5 bases). Trimming took off 1 base at V and 4 bases at J, with 11 bases between the two ends. CDR1 SGHRS and CDR2 YFSETQ come from the germline V gene. This CDR3 contains 14 residues.

V usage is TRBV7-8 and J usage is TRBJ2-2, with TRBD1 identical over 7 bases. Germline V gene sequence: CDR1 SGHVS, CDR2 FQNEAQ. CDR3 length: 14 residues. V trimming: 5 bases; J trimming: 5 bases; junction bases outside the gene matches: 5. CDR3 nucleotides: TGTGCCAGCAGCCGGGACAGTTGGACCGGGGAGCTGTTTTTT. This sequence encodes CASSRDSWTGELFF. The variable domain in full, with the rest retrieved from reference TRBV7-8 and TRBJ2-2, is GAGVSQSPRYKVAKRGQDVALRCDPISGHVSLFWYQQALGQGPEFLTYFQNEAQLDKSGLPSDRFFAERPEGSVSTLKIQRTQQEDSAVYLCASSRDSWTGELFFGEGSRLTVL.

The gene calls are TRBV9 and TRBJ1-1; D not certain. CDR1 and CDR2 from the germline V gene are SGDLS and YYNGEE. The CDR3 is made up of 15 amino acids. V was pared by 0 bases and J by 3 bases, with 12 bases between. CDR3 bases: TGTGCCAGCAGCGTAGTCTTTTCGGGATACACTGAAGCTTTCTTT. It translates to CASSVVFSGYTEAFF. The variable domain in full, completed from reference TRBV9 and TRBJ1-1, reads DSGVTQTPKHLITATGQRVTLRCSPRSGDLSVYWYQQSLDQGLQFLIQYYNGEERAKGNILERFSAQQFPDLHSELNLSSLELGDSALYFCASSVVFSGYTEAFFGQGTRLTVV.

The J gene is TRBJ1-5, the V gene TRBV30, with a tentative D call TRBD1 (5 bases). CDR3 length: 13 residues. Trimming removed 1 base from V and 5 bases from J, with 9 bases in between. The germline gives CDR1 GTSNPN, CDR2 SVGIG (reference sequence). CDR3 in amino acids: CAWSADTDQPQHF. DNA of the CDR3: TGTGCCTGGAGTGCGGACACAGATCAGCCCCAGCATTTT.

The chain couples TRBV5-8 to TRBJ2-7; TRBD1 matches 12 bases. This CDR3 has 15 residues. Germline values: CDR1 SGHTS, CDR2 YDEGEE. V lost 3 bases to trimming and J lost 5 bases; unmatched junction nucleotides: 6. In DNA form, the CDR3 reads TGTGCCAGCAGCTCGGGACAGGGGGCGCTTCACGAGCAGTACTTC. This encodes CASSSGQGALHEQYF.

The chain joins TRBV18 to TRBJ2-3, with a possible D match to TRBD1 (5 bases). Trimming pared 2 bases from V and 1 base from J, leaving 13 bases between. This CDR3 is 16 amino acids long. Germline CDR1 and CDR2: KGHSH and LQKENI. The CDR3 coding sequence is TGTGCCAGCTCACCAACTACAGGATTCGGCACAGATACGCAGTATTTT. Its translation: CASSPTTGFGTDTQYF.

For this clone: Distinct nucleotide sequences in the sample also encode this CDR3. The chain has TRBV11-2 and TRBJ2-7; D call uncertain. V lost 3 bases to trimming and J lost 2 bases, with 8 bases between them. Looked up from germline, CDR1 is SGHAT and CDR2 is FQNNGV. CDR3 size: 13 residues. CDR3 residues: CASSLGQTYEQYF. The CDR3 DNA is TGTGCCAGCAGCTTGGGCCAGACCTACGAGCAGTACTTC.

The chain is built from TRBV7-2 and TRBJ2-7, with 8 bases that match TRBD1. Germline values: CDR1 SGHTA, CDR2 FQGNSA. The CDR3 is made up of 15 amino acids. The J segment lost 2 bases and the V segment lost 0 bases, leaving 3 bases of the junction unmatched. This CDR3 reads CASSLAGTGTYEQYF. CDR3 nucleotides: TGTGCCAGCAGCTTAGCCGGGACAGGCACCTACGAGCAGTACTTC.

The chain uses TRBV18 and TRBJ2-3, with a possible D match to TRBD1 (6 bases). Deletions cut 3 bases from V and 2 bases from J, with 15 bases between. Germline V gives CDR1 KGHSH, CDR2 LQKENI. CDR3 length equals 16 residues. The CDR3 region is CASSPLPGHHTDTQYF. The CDR3 DNA reads as TGTGCCAGCTCACCGCTTCCGGGACACCACACAGATACGCAGTATTTT.

CDR3 sequence reads: CASSPRDYDTGELFF. As DNA, the CDR3 is TGTGCCAGCTCACCAAGGGACTACGACACCGGGGAGCTGTTTTTT. The chain has TRBV18 and TRBJ2-2; 7 bases fit TRBD2. J was trimmed by 3 bases and V by 2 bases; bases with no gene match: 3. This CDR3 is 15 amino acids long. CDR1 and CDR2 from the germline V gene are KGHSH and LQKENI. Full variable domain (rest looked up from reference TRBV18 and TRBJ2-2): NAGVMQNPRHLVRRRGQEARLRCSPMKGHSHVYWYRQLPEEGLKFMVYLQKENIIDESGMPKERFSAEFPKEGPSILRIQQVVRGDSAAYFCASSPRDYDTGELFFGEGSRLTVL.

This rearrangement joins TRBV5-1 to TRBJ2-1; 9 bases map to TRBD2. The CDR3 spans 16 residues. Germline loops: CDR1 SGHRS, CDR2 YFSETQ. V lost 4 bases to trimming and J lost 6 bases; unmatched junction nucleotides: 11. The CDR3 DNA reads as TGCGCCAGCAGCGCCTCCTGGGCGGGAGGGGGCAATGAGCAGTTCTTC. Translation: CASSASWAGGGNEQFF.

V is TRBV18 and J is TRBJ2-3, with TRBD2 identical over 14 bases. After removal of 0 bases from V and 0 bases from J, the junction contained 8 bases not matched to a gene. CDR1 is KGHSH and CDR2 is LQKENI in the germline V gene. The CDR3 sequence is 20 residues long. This CDR3 is CASSPPGLAGGPYSTDTQYF. In DNA form, the CDR3 reads TGTGCCAGCTCACCACCCGGACTAGCGGGGGGACCTTATAGCACAGATACGCAGTATTTT.